These T cell receptor beta chains were read from a single sample in a study of T cells in localized non-small cell lung cancer. Repertoires were generated with immunoSEQ multiplex PCR, while TCRdb's copy carries only in-frame clones and drops some. Here the sample spans tens of thousands of clones, roughly 92% being singletons. The sequenced sample was peripheral blood, obtained before any cancer treatment. The origin of the receptors is a woman aged 40 to 75 with stage I lung adenocarcinoma. Each CDR3 is given with its conserved first and last residue. D genes are given only for firm matches.

v_call	j_call	d_call	cdr3_nt	cdr3_aa
TRBV7-9	TRBJ1-1	.	TGTGCCAGTCAGGATGGCACTGAAGCTTTCTTT	CASQDGTEAFF
TRBV9	TRBJ1-6	.	TGTGCCAGCAGCGTTTTGGGCGTTAGCGATTCACCCCTCCACTTT	CASSVLGVSDSPLHF
TRBV2	TRBJ2-5	TRBD2	TGTGCCAGCAGACTCGGACTAGCTGGAGAGACCCAGTACTTC	CASRLGLAGETQYF
TRBV11-2	TRBJ2-7	.	TGTGCCAGCAGCTTAGTTGGAGGGGGCGACGAGCAGTACTTC	CASSLVGGGDEQYF
TRBV5-5	TRBJ2-7	.	TGTGCCAGCAGCCTGAGCTCCTACGAGCAGTACTTC	CASSLSSYEQYF
TRBV4-1	TRBJ2-7	.	TGCGCCAGCAGCCATGGTGCAGGGGCCCCTCGGTACGAGCAGTACTTC	CASSHGAGAPRYEQYF
TRBV15	TRBJ1-3	.	TGTGCCACCAGCAGAGATCAGCCATCCTCTGGAAACACCATATATTTT	CATSRDQPSSGNTIYF
TRBV6-5	TRBJ2-5	.	TGTGCCAGCAGTTACACTGGGATGAAGACCCAGTACTTC	CASSYTGMKTQYF
TRBV28	TRBJ2-2	TRBD1	TGTGCCAGCAGTTTATGGCCGGGACAGGGGGCGGGGGAGCTGTTTTTT	CASSLWPGQGAGELFF
TRBV9	TRBJ2-7	TRBD2	TGTGCCAGCACCCGGGGGGGTTCTTCTTACGAGCAGTACTTC	CASTRGGSSYEQYF